The 9 T cell receptor beta chains given below trace back to one sample, sequenced in a study of cytomegalovirus exposure and HLA in healthy donors. A multiplex PCR was run with 60 Vbeta primers and 13 Jbeta primers. TCRdb's copy holds only in-frame clones and misses some; the assay was immunoSEQ multiplex PCR. The sample yields some 180,000 clones, approximately 84% seen once. Sequenced sample: PBMCs. Every receptor here comes from a female donor in good health and CMV-seronegative.

The chain combines TRBV2 with TRBJ2-2; D may be TRBD2 (7 bases). The length of the CDR3 is 13 residues. V lost 9 bases and J 2 bases, leaving 10 bases between the germline ends. Germline assignment: CDR1 SNHLY and CDR2 FYNNEI. The CDR3 region is CASGGANTGELFF. In nucleotides, the CDR3 is TGTGCCAGTGGGGGGGCAAACACCGGGGAGCTGTTTTTT.

V is TRBV7-6 and J is TRBJ2-5; 9 nucleotides line up with TRBD2. CDR3 length equals 15 residues. The germline CDR1 and CDR2 sequences are SGHVS and FNYEAQ. The trim removed 7 bases at V and 6 bases at J, leaving 12 bases unmatched. CDR3 in DNA: TGTGCCAGCAACCCGAGTCCTAGCGGGGAAAAGACCCAGTACTTC. Protein product: CASNPSPSGEKTQYF.

The chain uses TRBV2 and TRBJ2-7; TRBD1 matches at 8 bases. Per germline, CDR1 SNHLY and CDR2 FYNNEI. This CDR3 comprises 14 residues. J lost 2 bases, V lost 4 bases, and 4 bases had no gene match. The CDR3 bases are TGTGCCAGCAGTGGGACAGGGAATCCCTACGAGCAGTACTTC. It translates to CASSGTGNPYEQYF.

This clone came up a few times. The chain links TRBV18 to TRBJ1-1; D remains ambiguous. This CDR3 spans 15 amino acids. Germline CDR1 reads KGHSH; CDR2 reads LQKENI. V gave up 3 bases and J gave up 1 base, with 12 bases separating them. The CDR3 nucleotides are TGTGCCAGCTCACCGTCTAACCCCACGAACACTGAAGCTTTCTTT. As protein: CASSPSNPTNTEAFF.

This clone is a singleton in its sample. The chain uses TRBV6-6 and TRBJ2-7; D possibly corresponds to TRBD2 (5 bases). V gave up 4 bases and J gave up 1 base, with 14 bases separating them. Germline V gives CDR1 MNHNY, CDR2 SVGAGI (reference sequence). CDR3 length equals 15 residues. The CDR3 is CASSLDGLSSYEQYF. DNA for the CDR3: TGTGCCAGCAGTTTGGATGGACTGAGTTCCTACGAGCAGTACTTC.

This chain connects TRBV5-1 to TRBJ1-2, with TRBD1 matching over 9 bases. Germline-derived CDR1 and CDR2 are SGHRS and YFSETQ. V lost 2 bases, J lost 7 bases, and 6 bases stayed unmatched. This CDR3 comprises 14 residues. CDR3 protein: CASSLQTGGSGYTF. The CDR3 DNA follows: TGCGCCAGCAGCTTACAGACAGGGGGAAGTGGCTACACCTTC.

With respect to this clone: The same CDR3 can be traced to other DNA sequences in this sample. The chain uses TRBV5-1 and TRBJ2-1, with TRBD2 as a possible D gene (6 bases). V lost 4 bases and J lost 0, with 11 bases in between. This CDR3 is built from 15 residues. Looked up from germline, CDR1 is SGHRS and CDR2 is YFSETQ. The CDR3 here is CASSPSGSSYNEQFF. The CDR3 DNA reads as TGCGCCAGCAGCCCGTCCGGGAGCTCCTACAATGAGCAGTTCTTC.

With regard to this clone: The sample carries other DNA sequences with the same CDR3. CDR3 region: CASSLVTDYGYTF. CDR3 in DNA: TGCGCCAGCAGTCTAGTGACAGACTATGGCTACACCTTC. The chain employs TRBV5-1 and TRBJ1-2; D is possibly TRBD1 (5 bases). CDR3 length: 13 amino acids. Germline lookup yields CDR1 SGHRS and CDR2 YFSETQ. Trimming took 5 bases from V and 3 from J, leaving 11 bases between them. The variable domain in full, with the rest retrieved from reference TRBV5-1 and TRBJ1-2, is KAGVTQTPRYLIKTRGQQVTLSCSPISGHRSVSWYQQTPGQGLQFLFEYFSETQRNKGNFPGRFSGRQFSNSRSEMNVSTLELGDSALYLCASSLVTDYGYTFGSGTRLTVV.

This sequence joins TRBV7-6 and TRBJ2-4; 10 bases match TRBD2. Germline lookup yields CDR1 SGHVS and CDR2 FNYEAQ. The J segment lost 5 bases and the V segment lost 1 base, leaving 5 bases of the junction unmatched. The CDR3 has 16 amino acids. The CDR3, as DNA: TGTGCCAGCAGCTTAGTTCTAGCGGGAGACGAAAACATTCAGTACTTC. Amino acids: CASSLVLAGDENIQYF.